What follows are 15 T cell receptor beta chains derived from one specimen sequenced in a study of blood T cell repertoires in COVID-19. The table came from immunoSEQ multiplex PCR; TCRdb's copy has only in-frame clones and leaves some out. The table includes roughly 34,000 clones, roughly nine tenths detected once. Material: peripheral blood. These receptors originate from a human donor with active COVID-19. The donor label of this sample is uncertain.

This chain joins TRBV4-2 and TRBJ1-4, with D hard to call. CDR1 and CDR2 from the germline V gene are LGHNA and YNFKEQ. The V gene lost 0 bases and the J gene lost 8 bases, with 16 bases spanning the gap. The CDR3 spans 16 residues. In nucleotides, the CDR3 is TGTGCCAGCAGCCAAGAGGCCGGACTAAAAGGGGAAAAACTGTTTTTT. Translation gives CASSQEAGLKGEKLFF.

The V gene is TRBV7-2, the J gene TRBJ2-3; TRBD2 matches 7 bases. CDR1 is SGHTA and CDR2 is FQGNSA in the germline V gene. The ends lost 0 bases at V and 0 bases at J; junction bases unmatched: 6. This CDR3 region has 17 residues. Here the CDR3 DNA reads TGTGCCAGCAGCTTAGCGCGCCGAGCGGGGAGCACAGATACGCAGTATTTT. This codes for CASSLARRAGSTDTQYF.

V gene TRBV3-1 (or the pseudogene TRBV3-2) combines with J gene TRBJ2-4; D unresolved. The V end lost 1 base, the J end lost 0 bases, and 7 bases lay between the germline ends. This CDR3 is built from 15 residues. Looked up from germline, CDR1 is LGHDT and CDR2 is YNNKEL (reference sequence). Here the CDR3 DNA reads TGTGCCAGCAGCCAAGCGCGTCTAGCCAAAAACATTCAGTACTTC. Protein: CASSQARLAKNIQYF.

The chain joins TRBV18 to TRBJ2-7, with D perhaps TRBD1 (6 bases). Germline V gene lookup returns CDR1 KGHSH and CDR2 LQKENI. The CDR3 extends over 16 amino acids. Trimming shortened V by 2 bases and J by 4 bases, and 18 bases separated the two germline ends. The CDR3 DNA sequence: TGTGCCAGCTCACCAATACCTGGGGGCCACCCTTACGAGCAGTACTTC. Translated: CASSPIPGGHPYEQYF.

This chain connects TRBV28 to TRBJ2-7; 7 bases agree with TRBD1. Germline V gene sequence: CDR1 MDHEN, CDR2 SYDVKM. The CDR3 runs to 15 residues. With 8 bases clipped from V and 2 bases from J, the junction kept 12 bases outside the gene matches. The CDR3 DNA is TGTGCCAGCTCCACCGGGACAGCTTCTCCCTACGAGCAGTACTTC. Translated, it gives CASSTGTASPYEQYF.

The count of this clone is one. This chain joins TRBV7-2 and TRBJ1-6; tentative D call: TRBD1 (6 bases). V lost 5 bases, J lost 9 bases, and 23 bases lay in between. CDR3 length: 17 residues. Germline loops: CDR1 SGHTA, CDR2 FQGNSA. The CDR3: CASSLELLVTRGSPLHF. The DNA of the CDR3 is TGTGCCAGCAGCCTAGAGCTTTTAGTTACCAGGGGTTCACCCCTCCACTTT. Filled out from reference TRBV7-2 and TRBJ1-6, the complete variable domain reads GAGVSQSPSNKVTEKGKDVELRCDPISGHTALYWYRQSLGQGLEFLIYFQGNSAPDKSGLPSDRFSAERTGGSVSTLTIQRTQQEDSAVYLCASSLELLVTRGSPLHFGNGTRLTVT.

This clone appeared a few times. At one boundary the junction diverges from the germline segment, which might be a read error. The gene calls are TRBV7-7 and TRBJ2-7, with D perhaps matching TRBD2 (7 bases). There are 15 residues in the CDR3. Germline CDR1 reads SSHAT; CDR2 reads FNYEAQ (reference sequence). CDR3 in DNA: TGTGCTAGCAGCCCCCGCGGGGGCCTCCCGGACGAGCAGTACTTC. Protein: CASSPRGGLPDEQYF.

This clone was counted between two and nine times. This chain joins TRBV7-9 and TRBJ1-2; D not resolved. This CDR3 comprises 13 residues. CDR1 is SEHNR, CDR2 FQNEAQ, per germline (reference sequence). The V and J ends lost 1 base and 6 bases respectively, with 9 bases between them. CDR3 DNA sequence: TGTGCCAGCAGCTTAGTCGGGTCTCATGGCTACACCTTC. Its translation is CASSLVGSHGYTF.

The chain uses TRBV2 and TRBJ1-1, with a tentative D call TRBD1 (5 bases). The germline CDR1 and CDR2 sequences are SNHLY and FYNNEI. Trimming pared 7 bases from V and 1 base from J, leaving 13 bases between. This CDR3 region has 14 residues. The CDR3 spells CASNRGGENTEAFF. The CDR3 region has the DNA TGTGCCAGCAACAGAGGAGGGGAGAACACTGAAGCTTTCTTT.

J is TRBJ1-6 and V is TRBV6-5; tentative D call: TRBD1 (6 bases). Germline values: CDR1 MNHEY, CDR2 SVGAGI. CDR3 length: 15 amino acids. The germline V and J ends were trimmed by 8 bases and 7 bases, with 18 bases remaining between them. This CDR3 reads CASAPRGGLNSPLHF. The CDR3 DNA reads TGTGCCAGCGCCCCTAGGGGGGGCCTGAATTCACCCCTCCACTTT.

This rearrangement joins TRBV29-1 to TRBJ2-7; possible D gene TRBD2, 6 bases. Germline V gene data show CDR1 as SQVTM and CDR2 as ANQGSEA. The CDR3 is 13 residues long. The V end was cut by 7 bases, the J end by 7 bases, with 20 bases between. This chain's CDR3 is CSASLDGSWEQYF. The CDR3 DNA reads as TGCAGCGCCTCCTTGGACGGGAGTTGGGAGCAGTACTTC.

The sample holds a few counts of this clone. This sequence joins TRBV12-5 and TRBJ1-5; TRBD1 matches at 8 bases. The CDR3 contains 15 residues. V lost 4 bases to trimming and J lost 7 bases; unmatched junction nucleotides: 9. From germline, CDR1 is LGHNT and CDR2 FRNRAP. The CDR3 sequence is CASGSTGAGDQPQHF. CDR3 DNA: TGTGCTAGTGGTTCGACAGGGGCGGGGGACCAGCCCCAGCATTTT.

This chain joins TRBV30 and TRBJ2-7; 8 nucleotides align to TRBD1. The CDR3 has 13 amino acids. J gave up 2 bases and V 4 bases, and 4 bases lay outside the gene matches. The germline V gene encodes CDR1 GTSNPN and CDR2 SVGIG (reference sequence). This chain's CDR3 is CAWTPDRAYEQYF. CDR3 DNA sequence: TGTGCCTGGACCCCGGACAGGGCCTACGAGCAGTACTTC.

This clone was recorded once. V and J are TRBV28 and TRBJ2-3; 13 nucleotides line up with TRBD2. Looked up from germline, CDR1 is MDHEN and CDR2 is SYDVKM. Trimming at V came to 4 bases and at J to 0 bases, leaving 7 bases not matched to a gene. The CDR3 covers 18 residues. The CDR3 DNA sequence: TGTGCCAGCAGTTACCATGGGACTAGCGGGACTAGCACAGATACGCAGTATTTT. It codes for CASSYHGTSGTSTDTQYF.

DNA of the CDR3: TGTGCCAGCAGCCCGCAGGGAAACCAGTATTTT. It yields the protein CASSPQGNQYF. The rearrangement joins TRBV7-9 to TRBJ2-3; maybe TRBD1 (5 bases). Germline loops: CDR1 SEHNR, CDR2 FQNEAQ (reference sequence). CDR3 length: 11 amino acids. V was trimmed by 5 bases and J by 12 bases, leaving 12 bases between them.